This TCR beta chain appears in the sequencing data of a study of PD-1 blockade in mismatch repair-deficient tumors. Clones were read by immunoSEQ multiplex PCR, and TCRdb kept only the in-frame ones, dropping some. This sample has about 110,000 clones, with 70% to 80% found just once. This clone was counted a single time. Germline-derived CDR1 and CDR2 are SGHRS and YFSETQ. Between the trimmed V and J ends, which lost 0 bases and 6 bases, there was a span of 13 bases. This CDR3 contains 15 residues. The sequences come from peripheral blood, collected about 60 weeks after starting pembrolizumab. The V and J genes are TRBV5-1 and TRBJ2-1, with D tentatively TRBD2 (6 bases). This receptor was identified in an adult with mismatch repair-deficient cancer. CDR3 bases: TGCGCCAGCAGCTTGGATCAGTGGAGGGGCAATGAGCAGTTCTTC. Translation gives CASSLDQWRGNEQFF.